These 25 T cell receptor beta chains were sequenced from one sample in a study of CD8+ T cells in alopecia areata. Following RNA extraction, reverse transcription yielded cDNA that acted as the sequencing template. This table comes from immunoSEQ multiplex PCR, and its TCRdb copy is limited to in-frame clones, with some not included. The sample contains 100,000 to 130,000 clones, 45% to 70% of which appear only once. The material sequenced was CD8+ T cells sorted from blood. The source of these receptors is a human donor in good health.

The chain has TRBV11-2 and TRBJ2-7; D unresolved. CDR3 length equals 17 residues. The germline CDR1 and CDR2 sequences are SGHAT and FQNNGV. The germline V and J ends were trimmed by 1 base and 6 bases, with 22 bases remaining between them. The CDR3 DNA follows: TGTGCCAGCAGCTTAGGCGCCCGTCCCTGGTTATTCCGCGAGCAGTACTTC. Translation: CASSLGARPWLFREQYF. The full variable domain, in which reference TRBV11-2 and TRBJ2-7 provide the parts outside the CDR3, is EAGVAQSPRYKIIEKRQSVAFWCNPISGHATLYWYQQILGQGPKLLIQFQNNGVVDDSQLPKDRFSAERLKGVDSTLKIQPAKLEDSAVYLCASSLGARPWLFREQYFGPGTRLTVT.

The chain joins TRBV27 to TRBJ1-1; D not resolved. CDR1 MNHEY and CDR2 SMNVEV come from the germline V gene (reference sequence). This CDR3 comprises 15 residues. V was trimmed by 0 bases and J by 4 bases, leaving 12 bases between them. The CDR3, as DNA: TGTGCCAGCAGTTTATCCTTCGGCAGTGGCACTGAAGCTTTCTTT. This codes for CASSLSFGSGTEAFF.

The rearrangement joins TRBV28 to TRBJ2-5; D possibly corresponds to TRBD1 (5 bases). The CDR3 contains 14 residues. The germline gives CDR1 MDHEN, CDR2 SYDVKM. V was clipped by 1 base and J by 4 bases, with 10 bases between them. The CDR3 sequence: CASSLSGFAETQYF. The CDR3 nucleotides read TGTGCCAGCAGTTTATCAGGGTTTGCAGAGACCCAGTACTTC.

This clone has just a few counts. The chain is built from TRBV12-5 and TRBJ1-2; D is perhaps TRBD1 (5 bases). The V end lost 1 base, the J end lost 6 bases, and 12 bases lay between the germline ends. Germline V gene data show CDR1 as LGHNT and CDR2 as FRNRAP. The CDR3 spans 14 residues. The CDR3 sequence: CASGLGPGLHGYTF. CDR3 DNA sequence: TGTGCTAGTGGTTTGGGTCCAGGGTTACATGGCTACACCTTC.

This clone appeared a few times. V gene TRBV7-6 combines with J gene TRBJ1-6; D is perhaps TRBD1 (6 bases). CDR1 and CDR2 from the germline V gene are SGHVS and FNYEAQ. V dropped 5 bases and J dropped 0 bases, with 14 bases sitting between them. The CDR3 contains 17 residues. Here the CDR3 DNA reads TGTGCCAGCAGCCCGACCACAGGGATCTCCTATAATTCACCCCTCCACTTT. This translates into CASSPTTGISYNSPLHF.

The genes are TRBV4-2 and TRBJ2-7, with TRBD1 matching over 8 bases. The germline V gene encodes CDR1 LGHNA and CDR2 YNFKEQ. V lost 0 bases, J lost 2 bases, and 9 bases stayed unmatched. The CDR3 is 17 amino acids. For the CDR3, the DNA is TGTGCCAGCAGCCAAGAAGAGGGAACAGGGGGAACCTACGAGCAGTACTTC. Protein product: CASSQEEGTGGTYEQYF.

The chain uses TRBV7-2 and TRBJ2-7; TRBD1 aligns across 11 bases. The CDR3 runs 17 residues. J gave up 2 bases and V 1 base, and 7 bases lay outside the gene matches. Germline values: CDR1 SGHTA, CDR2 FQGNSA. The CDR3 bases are TGTGCCAGCAGCTTAGACACCCCGGGACAGGGGGCCTACGAGCAGTACTTC. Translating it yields CASSLDTPGQGAYEQYF. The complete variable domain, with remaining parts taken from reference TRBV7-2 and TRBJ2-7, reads GAGVSQSPSNKVTEKGKDVELRCDPISGHTALYWYRQSLGQGLEFLIYFQGNSAPDKSGLPSDRFSAERTGGSVSTLTIQRTQQEDSAVYLCASSLDTPGQGAYEQYFGPGTRLTVT.

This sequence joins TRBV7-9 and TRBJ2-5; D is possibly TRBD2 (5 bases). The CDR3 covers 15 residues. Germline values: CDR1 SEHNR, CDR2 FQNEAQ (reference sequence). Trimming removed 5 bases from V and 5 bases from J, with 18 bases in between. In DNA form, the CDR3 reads TGTGCCAGCAGCCCTTGGACCGATGCTAGCGAGACCCAGTACTTC. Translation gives CASSPWTDASETQYF.

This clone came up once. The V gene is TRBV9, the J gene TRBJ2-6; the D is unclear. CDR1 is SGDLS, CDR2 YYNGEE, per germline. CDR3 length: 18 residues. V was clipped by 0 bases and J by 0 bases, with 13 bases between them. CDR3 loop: CASSVAGRRPSGANVLTF. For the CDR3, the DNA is TGTGCCAGCAGCGTAGCCGGGCGACGACCCTCTGGGGCCAACGTCCTGACTTTC. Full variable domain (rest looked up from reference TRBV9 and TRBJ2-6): DSGVTQTPKHLITATGQRVTLRCSPRSGDLSVYWYQQSLDQGLQFLIQYYNGEERAKGNILERFSAQQFPDLHSELNLSSLELGDSALYFCASSVAGRRPSGANVLTFGAGSRLTVL.

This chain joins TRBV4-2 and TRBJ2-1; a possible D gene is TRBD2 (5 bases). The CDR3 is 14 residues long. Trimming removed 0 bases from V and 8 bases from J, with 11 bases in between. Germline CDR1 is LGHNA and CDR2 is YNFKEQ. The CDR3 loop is CASSQEGGNHEQFF. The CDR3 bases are TGTGCCAGCAGCCAAGAAGGAGGTAACCATGAGCAGTTCTTC.

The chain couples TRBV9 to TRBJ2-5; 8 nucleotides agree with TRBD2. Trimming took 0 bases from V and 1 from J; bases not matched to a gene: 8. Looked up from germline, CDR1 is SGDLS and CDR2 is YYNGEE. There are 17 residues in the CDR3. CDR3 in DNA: TGTGCCAGCAGCGTAGGTCCACTAGCGGAGATCCAAGAGACCCAGTACTTC. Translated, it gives CASSVGPLAEIQETQYF.

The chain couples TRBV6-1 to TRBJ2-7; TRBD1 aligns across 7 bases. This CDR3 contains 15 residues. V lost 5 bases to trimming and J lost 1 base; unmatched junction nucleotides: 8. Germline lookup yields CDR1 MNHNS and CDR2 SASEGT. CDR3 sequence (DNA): TGTGCCAGCAGTCCCGACAGGGCCGGATCCTACGAGCAGTACTTC. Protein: CASSPDRAGSYEQYF.

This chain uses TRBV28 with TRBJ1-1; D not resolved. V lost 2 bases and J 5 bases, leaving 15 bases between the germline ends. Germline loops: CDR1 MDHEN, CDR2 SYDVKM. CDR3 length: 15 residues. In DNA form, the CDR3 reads TGTGCCAGCAGTTTAATCCGGACGATGTTTACTGAAGCTTTCTTT. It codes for CASSLIRTMFTEAFF.

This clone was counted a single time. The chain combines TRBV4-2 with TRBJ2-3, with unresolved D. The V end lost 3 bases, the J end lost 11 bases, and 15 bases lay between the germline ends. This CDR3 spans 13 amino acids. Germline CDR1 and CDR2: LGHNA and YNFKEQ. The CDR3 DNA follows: TGTGCCAGCAGCCACAGACGACCGGCGAGGCAGTATTTT. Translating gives CASSHRRPARQYF.

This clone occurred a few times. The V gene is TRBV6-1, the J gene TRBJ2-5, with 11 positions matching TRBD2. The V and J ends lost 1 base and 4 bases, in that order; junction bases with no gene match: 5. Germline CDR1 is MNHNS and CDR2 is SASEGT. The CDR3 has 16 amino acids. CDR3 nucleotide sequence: TGTGCCAGCAGTGAAGAGATAGCGGGGGGGCCAGAGACCCAGTACTTC. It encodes CASSEEIAGGPETQYF.

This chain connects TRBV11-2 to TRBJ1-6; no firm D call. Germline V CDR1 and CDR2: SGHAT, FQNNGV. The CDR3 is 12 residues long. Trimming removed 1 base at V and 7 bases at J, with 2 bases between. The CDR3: CASSLGNSPLHF. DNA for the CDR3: TGTGCCAGCAGCTTAGGGAATTCACCCCTCCACTTT.

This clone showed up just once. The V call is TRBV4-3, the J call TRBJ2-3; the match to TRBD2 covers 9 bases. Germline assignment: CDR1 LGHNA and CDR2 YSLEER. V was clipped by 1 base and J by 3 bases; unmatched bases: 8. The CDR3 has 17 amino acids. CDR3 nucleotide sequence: TGCGCCAGCAGCCAAGGGGCGGGGGGGCCTTGGACAGATACGCAGTATTTT. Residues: CASSQGAGGPWTDTQYF.

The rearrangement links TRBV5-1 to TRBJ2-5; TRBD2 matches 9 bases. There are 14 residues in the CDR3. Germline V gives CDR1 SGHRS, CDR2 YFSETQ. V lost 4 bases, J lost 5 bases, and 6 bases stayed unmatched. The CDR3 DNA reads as TGCGCCAGCAGCGCCTCTAGCGGGGACGAGACCCAGTACTTC. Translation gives CASSASSGDETQYF.

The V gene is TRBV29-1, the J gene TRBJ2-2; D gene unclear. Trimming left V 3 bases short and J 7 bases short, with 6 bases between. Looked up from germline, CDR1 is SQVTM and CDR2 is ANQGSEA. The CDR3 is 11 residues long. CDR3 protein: CSVDHIGELFF. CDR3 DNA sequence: TGCAGCGTTGATCACATCGGGGAGCTGTTTTTT.

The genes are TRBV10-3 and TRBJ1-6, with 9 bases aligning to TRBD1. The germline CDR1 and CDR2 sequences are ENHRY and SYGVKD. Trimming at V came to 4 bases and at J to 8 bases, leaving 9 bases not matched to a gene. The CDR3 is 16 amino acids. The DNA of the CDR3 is TGTGCCATCAGTGGGATTCCGGGACAGGGAGATTCACCCCTCCACTTT. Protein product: CAISGIPGQGDSPLHF.

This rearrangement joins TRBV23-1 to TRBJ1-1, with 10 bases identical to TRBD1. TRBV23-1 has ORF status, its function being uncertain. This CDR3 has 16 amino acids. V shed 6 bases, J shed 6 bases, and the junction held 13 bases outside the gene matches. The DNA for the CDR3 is TGCGCCAGCAGCCTATCGCGGGACAGGGGAAACCCTGAAGCTTTCTTT. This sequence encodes CASSLSRDRGNPEAFF.

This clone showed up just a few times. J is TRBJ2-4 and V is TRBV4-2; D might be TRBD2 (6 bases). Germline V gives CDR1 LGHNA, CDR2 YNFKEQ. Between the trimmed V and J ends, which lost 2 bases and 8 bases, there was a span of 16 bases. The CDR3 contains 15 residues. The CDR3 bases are TGTGCCAGCAGCCAATCAGGCGGGGTAGGGGACATTCAGTACTTC. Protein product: CASSQSGGVGDIQYF.

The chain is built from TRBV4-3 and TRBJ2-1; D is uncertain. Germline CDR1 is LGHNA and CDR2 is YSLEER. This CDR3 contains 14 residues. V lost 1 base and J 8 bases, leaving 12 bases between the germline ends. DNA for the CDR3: TGCGCCAGCAGCCAAGTTGGGTTCGACGATGAGCAGTTCTTC. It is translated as CASSQVGFDDEQFF.

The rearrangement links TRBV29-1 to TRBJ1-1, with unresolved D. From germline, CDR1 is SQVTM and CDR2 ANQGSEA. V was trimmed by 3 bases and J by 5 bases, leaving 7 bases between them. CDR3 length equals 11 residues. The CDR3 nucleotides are TGCAGCGTTGATCTCCAGACTGAAGCTTTCTTT. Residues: CSVDLQTEAFF.

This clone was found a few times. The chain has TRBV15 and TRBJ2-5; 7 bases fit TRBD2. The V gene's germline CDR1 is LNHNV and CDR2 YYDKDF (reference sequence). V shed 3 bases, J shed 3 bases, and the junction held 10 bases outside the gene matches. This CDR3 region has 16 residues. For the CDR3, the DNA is TGTGCCACCAGCAGGGGAGCGGGGACGAGAAAAGAGACCCAGTACTTC. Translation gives CATSRGAGTRKETQYF.